The rows below give T cell receptor beta chains drawn from one sample of a study of response to subunit inactivated influenza vaccine. TCRdb reprocessed the RT-PCR reads with MiXCR, giving one entry per CDR3 protein. The profile covers 650,000 to 800,000 distinct CDR3 sequences, with less than 20% appearing a single time and around 9.9% taken by the ten largest. The input for sequencing was PBMCs from blood, taken about 5 days after vaccination. These TCRs come from a man aged 45-60 years who received an inactivated influenza vaccine. Each CDR3 is given with its conserved first and last residue. Each record gives: J gene, V gene, clone size, CDR3 protein. Expanded clones are given a class, and other clones once, few, many or no size at all.

>TRBJ2-7|TRBV20-1|many
CSARGAQTPSYEQYF
>TRBJ1-3|TRBV2|NA
CATRGVSQDGNSIYF
>TRBJ2-2|TRBV5-5|many
CASSRTGRSSVVGELFF
>TRBJ2-5|TRBV28|NA
CASFRTALKTQYF
>TRBJ2-3|TRBV7-2|NA
CASSALAGAITDTQYF
>TRBJ2-3|TRBV12-3/TRBV12-4|NA
CASSFNPGIDTQYF
>TRBJ2-3|TRBV20-1|NA
CSARASTGGTDTQYF
>TRBJ2-1|TRBV3-1|NA
CASSHSSGGALINEQFF
>TRBJ2-6|TRBV6-2/TRBV6-3|NA
CASSYLGPSGSNSGANVLTF
>TRBJ2-3|TRBV10-2|many
CASSGGGADTQYF
>TRBJ2-3|TRBV28|few
CASRGQGLGTDTQYF
>TRBJ2-3|TRBV9|few
CASSVGGTPDTQYF
>TRBJ2-2|TRBV12-3/TRBV12-4|few
CASSLALGTGPGELFF
>TRBJ2-1|TRBV10-2|few
CASSESFTSSYNEQFF
>TRBJ2-1|TRBV7-2|NA
CASSLSLSGGTYNEQFF
>TRBJ2-7|TRBV10-3|many
CAISEGLAEHEQYF
>TRBJ2-7|TRBV27|NA
CASSFTGSGYEQYF
>TRBJ2-5|TRBV7-2|many
CASSLDRITETQYF
>TRBJ2-1|TRBV7-8|many
CASSLPLIPAGVYNEQFF
>TRBJ2-2|TRBV5-1|NA
CASSFLAGFGTGELFF
>TRBJ1-1|TRBV12-3/TRBV12-4|NA
CATGQGGNTEAFF
>TRBJ1-6|TRBV6-5|few
CASSYRDSPLHF
>TRBJ2-7|TRBV20-1|few
CSASPLTSSIHEQYF
>TRBJ2-3|TRBV15|NA
CATSHRPGQRYF
>TRBJ1-3|TRBV9|NA
CASSPDSQNTIYF
>TRBJ1-3|TRBV7-9|NA
CASSLTGTGNTIYF